This T cell receptor (beta chain) appears in the sequencing data of a study of shared clonotypes between healthy human individuals. Study at large: Samples came from a couple of female and a few male donors aged 18 to 49.

Each sorted subset replicate got 200 ng genomic DNA, tens of thousands of genomes. Measured with immunoSEQ multiplex PCR; TCRdb has only the in-frame clones, and not every one. This sample yields millions of clones, of which about 95% are seen a single time; 0.13% belongs to the top ten. Only Caucasian adults living in Nashville, Tennessee made up the donor group. This receptor was identified in a man younger than 35 in good health. The sequenced sample consisted of naive CD4+ T cells sorted from blood. Indicated subset: CD45RA+ positively selected.

The CDR3 DNA sequence: TGTGCCATCAGTAATGGACCGGTAAATCAGCCCCAGCATTTT. Translated, it gives CAISNGPVNQPQHF. The chain carries TRBV10-3 and TRBJ1-5; D is unresolved. The CDR3 spans 14 residues. Germline V gene data show CDR1 as ENHRY and CDR2 as SYGVKD. The germline V and J ends were trimmed by 5 bases and 4 bases, with 12 bases remaining between them.